Each of the 30 T cell receptor beta chains below was sequenced from the same sample in a study of regulatory T cells in long-lasting Graves disease. Time point of the sample: persistent/refractory GD, antithyroid drugs over 5 years with positive TRAb. RNA isolated from PBMCs was used to make the TCR library. For TCR beta, libraries came from iRepertoire HTBI primers and Arm-PCR of CDR3 regions. TCRdb passed the multiplex PCR reads through MiXCR, listing each CDR3 protein once. This sample has about 450,000 distinct CDR3 sequences; around 24% occur once, and the top ten carry about a quarter. This specimen consisted of peripheral blood mononuclear cells (PBMCs), obtained when the disease was refractory, from a patient treated with antithyroid drugs. These receptors all stem from a female donor with Graves disease.

CDR3 coding DNA: TGTGCCTGGAGTGTCGGAGCGGGAGCTGAAACCCAGTACTTC. Its protein is CAWSVGAGAETQYF. The genes are TRBV30 and TRBJ2-5; 8 bases align to TRBD2. Looked up from germline, CDR1 is GTSNPN and CDR2 is SVGIG (reference sequence). The length of the CDR3 is 14 residues. V was clipped by 0 bases and J by 8 bases; unmatched bases: 8.

This clonotype was observed many times. The chain is built from TRBV27 and TRBJ1-2; D might be TRBD1 (5 bases). V shed 3 bases and J shed 6 bases, with 11 bases lying between them. Germline V CDR1 and CDR2: MNHEY, SMNVEV (reference sequence). The CDR3 loop spans 13 amino acids. The CDR3 protein is CASSFLGLNGYTF. DNA of the CDR3: TGTGCCAGCAGTTTTTTGGGGCTTAATGGCTACACCTTC.

The chain couples TRBV29-1 to TRBJ1-1, with a possible D match to TRBD1 (5 bases). The CDR3 runs to 14 residues. Germline CDR1 is SQVTM and CDR2 is ANQGSEA. CDR3 loop: CPGGESEMNTEAFF. In DNA form, the CDR3 reads TGCCCGGGGGGGGAGTCTGAGATGAACACTGAAGCTTTCTTT. Using reference TRBV29-1 and TRBJ1-1 for the parts outside the CDR3, the full variable domain is SAVISQKPSRDICQRGTSLTIQCQVDSQVTMMFWYRQQPGQSLTLIATANQGSEATYESGFVIDKFPISRPNLTFSTLTVSNMSPEDSSIYLCPGGESEMNTEAFFGQGTRLTVV.

This clonotype showed up just a few times. The chain has TRBV6-2 or TRBV6-3 and TRBJ2-7; tentative D call: TRBD2 (5 bases). With 4 bases removed from V and 2 bases from J, the gap between germline ends came to 15 bases. CDR3 length equals 15 residues. Germline values: CDR1 MNHEY, CDR2 SVGEGT. CDR3 protein: CASSWDIAYPYEQYF. DNA of the CDR3: TGTGCCAGCAGTTGGGATATAGCGTACCCCTACGAGCAGTACTTC.

The CDR3 loop is CASSYDAETQYF. In DNA, the CDR3 is TGTGCCAGCAGTTACGACGCGGAGACCCAGTACTTC. The chain combines TRBV6-5 with TRBJ2-5; D not resolved. Trimming cost V 2 bases and J 5 bases, with 6 bases left between them. This CDR3 has 12 amino acids. CDR1 MNHEY and CDR2 SVGAGI come from the germline V gene.

The sample holds many counts of this clonotype. The gene calls are TRBV28 and TRBJ2-7; D possibly uses TRBD1 or TRBD2 (5 bases each). The CDR3 consists of 15 residues. The V end lost 2 bases, the J end lost 3 bases, and 14 bases lay between the germline ends. From germline, CDR1 is MDHEN and CDR2 SYDVKM. This chain's CDR3 is CASSLPRGGLYEQYF. The CDR3 DNA is TGTGCCAGCAGTTTACCCCGGGGCGGACTCTACGAGCAGTACTTC.

This clonotype was seen at least ten times. The chain uses TRBV2 and TRBJ1-5; TRBD1 matches 9 bases. V shed 2 bases and J 2 bases; nucleotides not matched to a gene: 1. The CDR3 totals 15 residues. In germline, CDR1 is SNHLY, CDR2 FYNNEI. CDR3 bases: TGTGCCAGCAGTGAACGACAGGGGGGCAATCAGCCCCAGCATTTT. It is translated as CASSERQGGNQPQHF.

J is TRBJ2-3 and V is TRBV12-3 or TRBV12-4; 7 nucleotides match TRBD1. V trimming: 3 bases; J trimming: 0 bases; junction bases outside the gene matches: 6. The CDR3 is 16 residues long. The CDR3 coding sequence is TGTGCCAGCAGTTTTGGGCAGGGGGTCAGCACAGATACGCAGTATTTT. Translation: CASSFGQGVSTDTQYF.

CDR3 sequence: CASSLALLTGELFF. CDR3 DNA sequence: TGTGCCAGCAGCTTAGCGCTGCTTACCGGGGAGCTGTTTTTT. The J gene is TRBJ2-2, the V gene TRBV7-9; D not resolved. Germline V lookup: CDR1 SEHNR, CDR2 FQNEAQ (reference sequence). The CDR3 is 14 residues long. Trimming took off 0 bases at V and 5 bases at J, with 7 bases between the two ends.

The chain links TRBV7-9 to TRBJ2-1, with D possibly TRBD2 on 6 matching bases. This CDR3 is built from 14 residues. Germline V CDR1 and CDR2: SEHNR, FQNEAQ (reference sequence). V lost 5 bases and J 8 bases, leaving 16 bases between the germline ends. CDR3 sequence: CASSPRRVPHEQFF. The CDR3 bases are TGTGCCAGCAGCCCGAGGAGGGTTCCCCATGAGCAGTTCTTC.

The V gene is TRBV5-6, the J gene TRBJ2-2; 12 bases agree with TRBD2. Germline V lookup: CDR1 SGHDT, CDR2 YYEEEE. This CDR3 spans 17 amino acids. V lost 2 bases and J lost 0; bases outside the gene matches: 2. The CDR3 nucleotides read TGTGCCAGCAGCTTCTGGACTAGCGGGACGAACACCGGGGAGCTGTTTTTT. Translation: CASSFWTSGTNTGELFF.

The chain links TRBV6-5 to TRBJ2-7; a possible D gene is TRBD2 (5 bases). CDR3 length: 14 residues. Germline assignment: CDR1 MNHEY and CDR2 SVGAGI. V gave up 0 bases and J gave up 2 bases, with 8 bases separating them. The CDR3 is CASSYSREAYEQYF. The CDR3 DNA follows: TGTGCCAGCAGTTACTCGAGGGAAGCCTACGAGCAGTACTTC.

About this clonotype itself: This may be a read error, as it is one base from a much larger clone. The J gene is TRBJ1-4, the V gene TRBV24-1; TRBD1 matches 7 bases. Germline V gene lookup returns CDR1 KGHDR and CDR2 SFDVKD. This CDR3 is 15 amino acids long. V lost 2 bases, J lost 4 bases, and 3 bases stayed unmatched. The CDR3 here is CATSDSGTDNEKLFF. The CDR3 coding sequence is TGTGCCACCAGTGATTCCGGGACAGATAATGAAAAACTGTTTTTT.

V usage is TRBV14 and J usage is TRBJ2-5; D is unclear. The CDR3 contains 17 residues. The V and J ends lost 8 bases and 2 bases respectively, with 24 bases between them. CDR1 and CDR2 (germline): SGHDN, FVKESK. The CDR3 loop reads CASSPPKLTLGQETQYF. CDR3 nucleotide sequence: TGTGCCAGCTCCCCCCCGAAGTTGACATTGGGGCAAGAGACCCAGTACTTC.

The V call is TRBV30, the J call TRBJ2-7; TRBD2 matches at 14 bases. Germline-derived CDR1 and CDR2 are GTSNPN and SVGIG (reference sequence). The CDR3 covers 14 residues. The V gene end was trimmed by 1 base and the J gene end by 6 bases; junction bases not matched to a gene: 2. CDR3 coding DNA: TGTGCCTGGAGTGAGGGACTAGCGGGAGTCGAGCAGTACTTC. Translation: CAWSEGLAGVEQYF.

Only a few counts were recorded for this clonotype. The chain combines TRBV19 with TRBJ1-4; D gene unclear. CDR1 and CDR2 from the germline V gene are LNHDA and SQIVND (reference sequence). V gave up 7 bases and J gave up 3 bases, with 15 bases separating them. This CDR3 region has 15 residues. CDR3 sequence reads: CASKRRAGPNEKLFF. The CDR3 bases are TGTGCCAGTAAACGTCGGGCAGGCCCTAATGAAAAACTGTTTTTT.

This clonotype was counted once. The chain has TRBV5-1 and TRBJ2-2; D could derive from TRBD1 or TRBD2 (6 bases each). V was trimmed by 7 bases and J by 4 bases, leaving 14 bases between them. Germline V gene data show CDR1 as SGHRS and CDR2 as YFSETQ. The CDR3 is 14 amino acids. CDR3 sequence reads: CASGGTLGTGELFF. In nucleotides, the CDR3 is TGCGCCAGCGGAGGGACATTGGGCACCGGGGAGCTGTTTTTT.

This chain links TRBV6-1 with TRBJ2-7, with 11 bases matching TRBD1. The CDR3 covers 14 residues. Germline V gene lookup returns CDR1 MNHNS and CDR2 SASEGT. J lost 6 bases, V lost 8 bases, and 9 bases had no gene match. The CDR3 region has the DNA TGTGCCAGCGCAAGAGGACAGGGGGCAATCGAGCAGTACTTC. This gives the protein CASARGQGAIEQYF.

The V call is TRBV5-6, the J call TRBJ1-6; D gene uncertain. The length of the CDR3 is 14 residues. CDR1 is SGHDT, CDR2 YYEEEE, per germline. With 4 bases removed from V and 7 bases from J, the gap between germline ends came to 12 bases. CDR3: CASSVGQLNSPLHF. CDR3 coding DNA: TGTGCCAGCAGCGTGGGCCAGCTAAATTCACCCCTCCACTTT.

This clonotype has a count of ten or more. This chain uses TRBV6-1 with TRBJ2-5; tentatively, D is TRBD1 (5 bases). This CDR3 spans 13 amino acids. Trimming shortened V by 6 bases and J by 2 bases, and 10 bases separated the two germline ends. Per the germline V gene, CDR1 is MNHNS and CDR2 is SASEGT. The CDR3 DNA reads TGTGCCAGCAGCGTGGACATTCAAGAGACCCAGTACTTC. Translation: CASSVDIQETQYF.

This clonotype was observed at least ten times. V usage is TRBV30 and J usage is TRBJ2-5; tentatively, D is TRBD1 or TRBD2 (5 bases each). The CDR3 is 14 residues long. Trimming shortened V by 4 bases and J by 0 bases, and 12 bases separated the two germline ends. Looked up from germline, CDR1 is GTSNPN and CDR2 is SVGIG (reference sequence). The CDR3 coding sequence is TGTGCCTGGAATCAACGGGGCCACCAAGAGACCCAGTACTTC. This encodes CAWNQRGHQETQYF.

This clonotype has ten or more counts. This chain connects TRBV6-5 to TRBJ1-2, with TRBD1 matching 8 bases. The trim removed 2 bases at V and 3 bases at J, leaving 2 bases unmatched. CDR3 length: 14 amino acids. Germline V gene data show CDR1 as MNHEY and CDR2 as SVGAGI. The CDR3 is CASSYPGQDYGYTF. CDR3 bases: TGTGCCAGCAGTTACCCGGGACAGGACTATGGCTACACCTTC.

This rearrangement joins TRBV6-1 to TRBJ2-7; no definite D call. This CDR3 is built from 14 residues. V was shortened by 1 base and J by 9 bases, with 16 bases between the two germline ends. Germline V CDR1 and CDR2: MNHNS, SASEGT. The CDR3 reads CASSEGDSRRRQYF. The CDR3 bases are TGTGCCAGCAGTGAAGGAGACTCACGGCGTCGGCAGTACTTC.

This clonotype appeared a few times. V usage is TRBV7-3 and J usage is TRBJ2-2, with D uncertain. The germline V gene encodes CDR1 SGHTA and CDR2 FQGTGA. Trimming took off 0 bases at V and 3 bases at J, with 8 bases between the two ends. The CDR3 is 15 residues long. The DNA for the CDR3 is TGTGCCAGCAGCTTAACTTCCCAGTACACCGGGGAGCTGTTTTTT. It is translated as CASSLTSQYTGELFF.

The chain has TRBV30 and TRBJ1-2, with TRBD1 matching 7 bases. Germline V gene lookup returns CDR1 GTSNPN and CDR2 SVGIG (reference sequence). V lost 0 bases and J lost 11; bases outside the gene matches: 15. The CDR3 is made up of 15 amino acids. CDR3 in amino acids: CAWSVGMGRDRGYTF. The CDR3 DNA follows: TGTGCCTGGAGTGTAGGTATGGGCCGGGACAGAGGATACACCTTC.

The chain employs TRBV20-1 and TRBJ2-6, with D perhaps being TRBD1 or TRBD2 (5 bases each). The ends were cut back, 3 bases at V and 0 bases at J, with 9 bases in the middle. Germline CDR1 and CDR2: DFQATT and SNEGSKA (reference sequence). This CDR3 is 15 amino acids long. The CDR3 loop reads CSARGPNSGANVLTF. In DNA form, the CDR3 reads TGCAGTGCTAGGGGACCCAACTCTGGGGCCAACGTCCTGACTTTC.

The sample holds many counts of this clonotype. The chain uses TRBV20-1 and TRBJ1-1; 9 nucleotides align to TRBD1. Germline assignment: CDR1 DFQATT and CDR2 SNEGSKA (reference sequence). This CDR3 contains 15 residues. V dropped 0 bases and J dropped 7; count of bases not matched to a gene: 9. CDR3 in DNA: TGCAGTGCTAGAGATATACGAGGGGACAGGGATGAAGCTTTCTTT. Translating gives CSARDIRGDRDEAFF.

This chain uses TRBV20-1 with TRBJ2-1, with 9 positions matching TRBD2. The CDR3 has 16 residues. With V trimmed by 2 bases and J by 3 bases, 8 bases remained unmatched. Per the germline V gene, CDR1 is DFQATT and CDR2 is SNEGSKA (reference sequence). DNA of the CDR3: TGCAGTGCTAGAAGGCCTAGCGGGAAACTCTACAATGAGCAGTTCTTC. Its protein product is CSARRPSGKLYNEQFF.

This clonotype was detected many times. The gene calls are TRBV30 and TRBJ1-1, with D unresolved. The CDR3 is 11 amino acids. The V end lost 1 base, the J end lost 11 bases, and 11 bases lay between the germline ends. Looked up from germline, CDR1 is GTSNPN and CDR2 is SVGIG (reference sequence). CDR3 DNA: TGTGCCTGGAGTGGAGGAGGGAATGCTTTCTTT. Protein sequence: CAWSGGGNAFF. The entire variable domain, with the rest obtained from reference TRBV30 and TRBJ1-1, is as follows: SQTIHQWPATLVQPVGSPLSLECTVEGTSNPNLYWYRQAAGRGLQLLFYSVGIGQISSEVPQNLSASRPQDRQFILSSKKLLLSDSGFYLCAWSGGGNAFFGQGTRLTVV.

This clonotype appeared a single time. This may stem from a read error, because a much larger clone lies one nucleotide away. The gene calls are TRBV7-2 and TRBJ2-7, with 9 positions matching TRBD2. In germline, CDR1 is SGHTA, CDR2 FQGNSA. Trimming took 5 bases from V and 5 from J; bases not matched to a gene: 13. The CDR3 is made up of 16 amino acids. In nucleotides, the CDR3 is TGTGCCAGCAGCATAGTGCCTAGCGGGATACAAAACGAGCAGTACTTC. Amino acid sequence: CASSIVPSGIQNEQYF.